The T cell receptor beta chain under discussion was sequenced for a study of T cells after somatic rescue of genetic block (dated by TCRdb to 2020 to 2022). Concerning the study at large: What the study looked at was long-term robustness, specifically in a T-cell system that came about through somatic rescue of a genetic block in T-cell development.

This clone was counted a single time. The target of this receptor is not known. Per-base quality was not reported, and no clone a single base away is much larger than it. Libraries came from the immunoSEQ multiplex PCR assay. In TCRdb, the immuneACCESS table is reduced to in-frame sequences with V and J assigned. These tables do not hold every clone; where another copy was compared, an unresolved V gene accounts for under half, and the others remain unexplained. For this sample there are around 70,000 clones; 85% to 95% appear just once. The ten largest clonotypes hold 2.9% of the sample. The CDR3 numbers 14 residues from cysteine through phenylalanine. The retained sequence is limited to the CDR3, 42 bases, with the frame set at the first base. V is clipped by 4 bases and J by 4 bases, and the sequence between their germline boundaries is 14 bases long. The germline V gene sets CDR1 to SGHDT and CDR2 to YYEEEE.

The origin of this receptor is a middle-aged man. The sequence links TRBV5-6 to TRBJ1-2, with the D gene uncertain. Sequencing was performed on peripheral blood mononuclear cells (PBMCs). The nucleotides are TGTGCCAGCAGCCCGGAGGGCAGGACCTATGGCTACACCTTC. Its amino acids are CASSPEGRTYGYTF. With the rest looked up from the reference TRBV5-6 and TRBJ1-2 genes rather than sequenced, the full variable domain is DAGVTQSPTHLIKTRGQQVTLRCSPKSGHDTVSWYQQALGQGPQFIFQYYEEEERQRGNFPDRFSGHQFPNYSSELNVNALLLGDSALYLCASSPEGRTYGYTFGSGTRLTVV.